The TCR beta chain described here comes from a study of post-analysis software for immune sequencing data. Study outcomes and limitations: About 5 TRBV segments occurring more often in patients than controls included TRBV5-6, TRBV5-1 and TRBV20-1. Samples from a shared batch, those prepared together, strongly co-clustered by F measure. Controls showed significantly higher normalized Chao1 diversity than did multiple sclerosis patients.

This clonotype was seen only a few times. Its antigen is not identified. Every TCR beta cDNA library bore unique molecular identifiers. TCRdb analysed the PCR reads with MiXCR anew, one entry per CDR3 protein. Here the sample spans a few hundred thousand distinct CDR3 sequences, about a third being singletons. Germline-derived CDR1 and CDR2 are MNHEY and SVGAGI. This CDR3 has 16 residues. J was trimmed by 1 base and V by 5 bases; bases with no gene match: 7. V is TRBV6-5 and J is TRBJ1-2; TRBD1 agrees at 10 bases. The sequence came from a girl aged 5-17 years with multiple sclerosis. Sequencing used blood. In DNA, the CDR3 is TGTGCCAGCAGTCCGAGGGACAGGGGCCTTAACTATGGCTACACCTTC. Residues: CASSPRDRGLNYGYTF.